This section outlines one TCR beta chain sequence together with its context. Its antigen remains unknown. V lost 4 bases, J lost 4 bases, and 6 bases stayed unmatched. The length of the CDR3 is 15 residues. Germline V gene sequence: CDR1 KGHSH, CDR2 LQKENI. Produced via immunoSEQ multiplex PCR; TCRdb's table is partial and in-frame only. The data show about 1 million clones, roughly 75% seen once. The sample originates from a study of shared clonotypes between healthy human individuals. Study-wide results and caveats: Sorted-subset samples were not fully sequenced, rarefaction indicated. Donor scarcity curtailed the genetic and exposure-history diversity represented herein.

The gene calls are TRBV18 and TRBJ1-3; 8 nucleotides align to TRBD1. The sequence was collected from a man aged 18 to 35 in good health. Input material: memory CD4+ T cells sorted from blood. Described subset: CD45RA-negative fraction. CDR3 DNA sequence: TGTGCCAGCTCACGTGGGACAGGCGACGGAAACACCATATATTTT. Protein product: CASSRGTGDGNTIYF.